The next 23 T cell receptor beta chains were all read from a single sample in a study of blood T cells in healthy people across ages. A second 7 to 11 cycle PCR used barcoded and J-beta primers. TCRdb fed the 5' RACE reads into MiXCR, producing one record per CDR3 protein. The repertoire holds around 1,000,000 distinct CDR3 sequences, approximately 26% seen once, with around 0.75% in the top ten. This same sample was also part of a study on T cells of mothers and their children.

Sample: blood. The receptors originated from a girl aged 2-10 years in good health.

This rearrangement joins TRBV2 to TRBJ2-1; D call uncertain. This CDR3 region has 12 residues. Per germline, CDR1 SNHLY and CDR2 FYNNEI. Trimming left V 2 bases short and J 6 bases short, with 5 bases between. CDR3 sequence reads: CASSENSNEQFF. The CDR3 DNA is TGTGCCAGCAGTGAAAACAGCAATGAGCAGTTCTTC.

The chain carries TRBV13 and TRBJ1-2, with D hard to call. Trimming left V 5 bases short and J 6 bases short, with 10 bases between. CDR1 PRHDT and CDR2 FYEKMQ come from the germline V gene (reference sequence). There are 12 residues in the CDR3. CDR3 protein: CASSHSSDGYTF. The DNA of the CDR3 is TGTGCCAGCAGCCACTCCTCGGATGGCTACACCTTC.

The CDR3 DNA follows: TGCAGTGCTCGAAAGGGGAACACTGAAGCTTTCTTT. Residues: CSARKGNTEAFF. The rearrangement uses TRBV20-1 and TRBJ1-1; D ambiguous. CDR3 length: 12 amino acids. The germline V and J ends were trimmed by 5 bases and 1 base, with 8 bases remaining between them. Germline V gives CDR1 DFQATT, CDR2 SNEGSKA (reference sequence).

The J gene is TRBJ2-1, the V gene TRBV6-6, with 10 bases matching TRBD2. The assigned J gene may be wrong: the sequence end matches TRBJ2-5 better. This CDR3 comprises 14 residues. Looked up from germline, CDR1 is MNHNY and CDR2 is SVGAGI (reference sequence). CDR3 region: CASSIASGGETQYF. The CDR3 DNA reads as TGTGCCAGCAGTATCGCTAGCGGGGGAGAGACCCAGTACTTC.

This clonotype was recorded a few times. The chain uses TRBV7-8 and TRBJ2-1; the D gene is possibly TRBD2 (6 bases). Trimming removed 2 bases at V and 5 bases at J, with 13 bases between. The CDR3 loop spans 15 amino acids. From germline, CDR1 is SGHVS and CDR2 FQNEAQ. The CDR3 bases are TGTGCCAGCAGCTTATATGGACTACAAGACAATGAGCAGTTCTTC. Translated, it gives CASSLYGLQDNEQFF.

This chain connects TRBV7-2 to TRBJ2-3; D not resolved. Per the germline V gene, CDR1 is SGHTA and CDR2 is FQGNSA. V lost 5 bases, J lost 6 bases, and 9 bases lay in between. This CDR3 contains 12 residues. The CDR3 region is CASSPLWDTQYF. The CDR3 DNA follows: TGTGCCAGCAGCCCCCTATGGGATACGCAGTATTTT.

This sequence joins TRBV28 and TRBJ1-4, with a weak D call TRBD1 (6 bases). V was cut by 2 bases and J by 7 bases, with 17 bases left in between. This CDR3 comprises 16 residues. CDR1 is MDHEN and CDR2 is SYDVKM in the germline V gene. The CDR3, as DNA: TGTGCCAGCAGTTTAATGGTAGGGGGACCAGGTGAAAAACTGTTTTTT. Its protein is CASSLMVGGPGEKLFF.

The genes are TRBV12-3 or TRBV12-4 and TRBJ2-3; D is perhaps TRBD2 (6 bases). V was pared by 7 bases and J by 2 bases, with 10 bases between. The CDR3 consists of 13 residues. The chain's CDR3 is CASKGRFTDTQYF. CDR3 bases: TGTGCCAGCAAGGGGAGGTTCACAGATACGCAGTATTTT.

The sample holds a few counts of this clonotype. The V and J genes are TRBV5-1 and TRBJ2-1; D gene ambiguous. This CDR3 has 15 residues. The ends were cut back, 6 bases at V and 0 bases at J, with 13 bases in the middle. Germline lookup yields CDR1 SGHRS and CDR2 YFSETQ. CDR3 DNA sequence: TGCGCCAGCATGGGGTCTCTTAGCTCCTACAATGAGCAGTTCTTC. Translation gives CASMGSLSSYNEQFF.

The J gene is TRBJ2-3, the V gene TRBV7-9, with D maybe TRBD1 (5 bases). V lost 11 bases and J 0 bases, leaving 24 bases between the germline ends. Per the germline V gene, CDR1 is SEHNR and CDR2 is FQNEAQ (reference sequence). This CDR3 contains 17 residues. CDR3 loop: CAGLQALGSPSTDTQYF. CDR3 bases: TGTGCCGGGTTACAGGCGCTGGGGTCTCCCAGCACAGATACGCAGTATTTT.

This clonotype was observed a handful of times. This chain links TRBV7-3 with TRBJ2-6, with a tentative D call TRBD1 (6 bases). Trimming cost V 2 bases and J 3 bases, with 11 bases left between them. Germline assignment: CDR1 SGHTA and CDR2 FQGTGA. The CDR3 length is 16 residues. CDR3 in DNA: TGTGCCAGCAGCTTACCAGGGGTCGATGGGGCCAACGTCCTGACTTTC. Amino acid sequence: CASSLPGVDGANVLTF.

The chain links TRBV20-1 to TRBJ2-5; D is ambiguous. V was cut by 3 bases and J by 7 bases, with 15 bases left in between. CDR1 DFQATT and CDR2 SNEGSKA come from the germline V gene (reference sequence). This CDR3 comprises 13 residues. CDR3 nucleotides: TGCAGTGCTAGGGACCCTTCAGCATGGACCCAGTACTTC. It translates to CSARDPSAWTQYF.

This clonotype was picked up a small number of times. The chain joins TRBV6-6 to TRBJ2-2; 8 positions agree with TRBD1. With 0 bases clipped from V and 6 bases from J, the junction kept 3 bases outside the gene matches. Germline values: CDR1 MNHNY, CDR2 SVGAGI (reference sequence). CDR3 length: 15 amino acids. The CDR3 DNA sequence: TGTGCCAGCAGTTACTCGGGACAGGTGGCCGGGGAGCTGTTTTTT. This gives the protein CASSYSGQVAGELFF.

V is TRBV29-1 and J is TRBJ1-2; tentatively, D is TRBD1 (6 bases). The CDR3 has 12 residues. V was pared by 7 bases and J by 5 bases, with 14 bases between. CDR1 and CDR2 from the germline V gene are SQVTM and ANQGSEA. The CDR3 coding sequence is TGCAGCGCAAGGATCGGACAGTATGGCTACACCTTC. The encoded protein is CSARIGQYGYTF.

There are a few counts of this clonotype. V and J are TRBV6-2 or TRBV6-3 and TRBJ2-1; the match to TRBD2 covers 11 bases. The J segment lost 8 bases and the V segment lost 0 bases, leaving 9 bases of the junction unmatched. Germline V CDR1 and CDR2: MNHEY, SVGEGT. The CDR3 runs 17 residues. The DNA for the CDR3 is TGTGCCAGCAGTTACTCGACTTGGCTAGCGGGGGGCCATGAGCAGTTCTTC. Its translation: CASSYSTWLAGGHEQFF.

V is TRBV12-3 or TRBV12-4 and J is TRBJ2-5; tentative D call: TRBD2 (6 bases). This CDR3 has 14 amino acids. V gave up 5 bases and J gave up 5 bases, with 15 bases separating them. CDR3 amino acids: CASSPRGSRETQYF. The CDR3 DNA reads as TGTGCCAGCAGTCCCCGGGGGAGCAGGGAGACCCAGTACTTC.

This clonotype has just a few counts. The junction departs from germline at one end; a sequencing error may be responsible. V is TRBV6-5 and J is TRBJ1-3; 8 bases line up with TRBD1. The length of the CDR3 is 16 residues. Germline V gene lookup returns CDR1 MNHEY and CDR2 SVGAGI. The CDR3 region has the DNA TGTGCCGGCAGAAGGACAGGGCTCAAGGCTGGAAACACCATATATTTT. Its translation: CAGRRTGLKAGNTIYF.

This clonotype has more than one count but fewer than ten. The genes are TRBV6-1 and TRBJ1-4; D gene uncertain. This CDR3 has 16 residues. CDR1 is MNHNS and CDR2 is SASEGT in the germline V gene. The V gene lost 8 bases and the J gene lost 11 bases, with 27 bases spanning the gap. The DNA of the CDR3 is TGTGCCAGCGGCGAAACTCGTGGATACCGGGCGGGGAAACTGTTTTTT. It translates to CASGETRGYRAGKLFF.

This clonotype was seen more than once but under ten times. J is TRBJ1-5 and V is TRBV29-1; D not resolved. Germline CDR1 and CDR2: SQVTM and ANQGSEA. The CDR3 is 13 amino acids. With 5 bases removed from V and 5 bases from J, the gap between germline ends came to 13 bases. The DNA of the CDR3 is TGCAGCGTTTCGACCTCCGGGGATCAGCCCCAGCATTTT. Protein sequence: CSVSTSGDQPQHF.

This clonotype occurred a few times. The chain carries TRBV10-1 and TRBJ2-5; TRBD1 matches 7 bases. The better agreement between TRBJ2-7 and the DNA end casts doubt on the J call. This CDR3 is built from 11 residues. Germline CDR1 and CDR2: WNHNN and SYGVQD (reference sequence). The CDR3 loop reads CARTGPFEQYF. In DNA, the CDR3 is TGCGCCAGGACAGGGCCCTTCGAGCAGTACTTC.

In this sample, this clonotype turned up a few times. The chain employs TRBV3-1 and TRBJ2-5; 14 bases fit TRBD2. Trimming cost V 9 bases and J 4 bases; bases outside gene matches: 13. This CDR3 has 17 residues. Per germline, CDR1 LGHDT and CDR2 YNNKEL (reference sequence). The CDR3 sequence: CASSLTAGTSGGETQYF. In DNA form, the CDR3 reads TGTGCCAGTAGCTTAACCGCCGGGACTAGCGGGGGAGAGACCCAGTACTTC.

This clonotype was seen a few times. The rearrangement links TRBV20-1 to TRBJ1-1; perhaps TRBD1 as D (5 bases). The CDR3 has 12 amino acids. Trimming took off 5 bases at V and 11 bases at J, with 18 bases between the two ends. Per the germline V gene, CDR1 is DFQATT and CDR2 is SNEGSKA (reference sequence). The DNA of the CDR3 is TGCAGTGCTCCTCTCGCGTTCAGGGACGCTTTCTTT. This translates into CSAPLAFRDAFF.

This clonotype was seen more than once but under ten times. The chain uses TRBV29-1 and TRBJ2-4; 9 bases align to TRBD2. Germline V gives CDR1 SQVTM, CDR2 ANQGSEA. Trimming took 7 bases from V and 8 from J; bases not matched to a gene: 3. The CDR3 extends over 11 amino acids. The CDR3 loop reads CSARLADIQYF. The CDR3 DNA reads as TGCAGCGCCCGACTAGCGGACATTCAGTACTTC. Together with reference TRBV29-1 and TRBJ2-4, the CDR3 gives the full variable domain: SAVISQKPSRDICQRGTSLTIQCQVDSQVTMMFWYRQQPGQSLTLIATANQGSEATYESGFVIDKFPISRPNLTFSTLTVSNMSPEDSSIYLCSARLADIQYFGAGTRLSVL.